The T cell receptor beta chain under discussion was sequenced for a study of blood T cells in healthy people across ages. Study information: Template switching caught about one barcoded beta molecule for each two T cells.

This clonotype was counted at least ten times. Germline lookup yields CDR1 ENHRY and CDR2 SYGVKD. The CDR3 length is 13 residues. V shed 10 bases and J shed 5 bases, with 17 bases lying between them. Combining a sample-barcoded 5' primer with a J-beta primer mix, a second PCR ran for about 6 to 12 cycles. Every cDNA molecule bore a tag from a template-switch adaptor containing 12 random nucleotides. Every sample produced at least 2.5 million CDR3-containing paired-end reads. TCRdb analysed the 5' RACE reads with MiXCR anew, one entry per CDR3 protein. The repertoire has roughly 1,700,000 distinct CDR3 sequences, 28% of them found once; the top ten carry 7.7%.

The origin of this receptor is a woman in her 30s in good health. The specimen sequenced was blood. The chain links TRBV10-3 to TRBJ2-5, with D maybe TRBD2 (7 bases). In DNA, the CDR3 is TGTGCCACCGCGGGGGCACCGGGGGAGACCCAGTACTTC. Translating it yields CATAGAPGETQYF.